This TCR beta chain was retrieved from a study of cytomegalovirus exposure and HLA in healthy donors. Study conclusions and caveats: On later analysis, the bulk of CMV-associated TCR beta chains appeared to be HLA-restricted.

There are 16 residues in the CDR3. V shed 1 base, J shed 2 bases, and the junction held 5 bases outside the gene matches. The germline gives CDR1 SGHDN, CDR2 FVKESK. As regards this clone: The antigen is not known.

Primers included in the PCR were 60 Vbeta and 13 Jbeta primers. Sequencing was performed with immunoSEQ multiplex PCR; in TCRdb, only in-frame clones are kept and a portion is missing. The table lists under 200,000 clones, 70% to 90% of them singletons, with nearly 2% in the top ten. V gene TRBV14 combines with J gene TRBJ2-1; 7 bases agree with TRBD1. The sequencing sample was made of PBMCs. This clonotype was sampled from a woman under 30 in good health and CMV-seronegative. CDR3 in DNA: TGTGCCAGCAGCCAAGGGCAGGGGGTACCCTACAATGAGCAGTTCTTC. As protein: CASSQGQGVPYNEQFF.